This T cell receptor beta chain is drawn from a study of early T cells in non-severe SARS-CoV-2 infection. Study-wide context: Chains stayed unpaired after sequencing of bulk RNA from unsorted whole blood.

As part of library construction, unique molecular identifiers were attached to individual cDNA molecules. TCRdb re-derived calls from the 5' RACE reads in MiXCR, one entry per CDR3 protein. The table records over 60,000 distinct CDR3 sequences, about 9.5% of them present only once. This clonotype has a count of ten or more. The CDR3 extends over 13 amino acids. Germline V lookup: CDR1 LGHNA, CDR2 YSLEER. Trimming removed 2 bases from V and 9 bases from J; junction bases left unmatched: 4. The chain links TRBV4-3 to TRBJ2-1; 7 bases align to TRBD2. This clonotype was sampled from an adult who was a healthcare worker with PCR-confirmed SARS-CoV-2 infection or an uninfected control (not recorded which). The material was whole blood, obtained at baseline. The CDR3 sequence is CASSQTSVGEQFF. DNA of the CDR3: TGCGCCAGCAGCCAAACTAGCGTCGGTGAGCAGTTCTTC.